This paragraph covers one T cell receptor beta chain sequence. This sample was taken from a study of blood T cell repertoires in COVID-19. The CDR3 spans 18 residues. Germline V CDR1 and CDR2: SGHAT, FQNNGV. Germline trimming cut 0 bases from V and 6 bases from J; bases unmatched to any gene: 10. Clones were sequenced by immunoSEQ multiplex PCR, and TCRdb holds only the in-frame ones, with some missing. The data show about 270,000 clones, around 89% seen once. This TCR was sampled from a woman in her twenties or thirties with acute COVID-19. The chain links TRBV11-2 to TRBJ2-1, with TRBD2 matching over 11 bases. Sequencing used PBMCs or T cells enriched from blood (not recorded which). The CDR3 here is CASSLELAGVGRSNEQFF. The CDR3, as DNA: TGTGCCAGCAGCTTAGAACTAGCGGGAGTAGGAAGGAGCAATGAGCAGTTCTTC.